This is a list of T cell receptor beta chains from one sample in a study of T cells after yellow fever vaccination. Each CDR3 protein gets one entry after TCRdb re-called the 5' RACE reads with MiXCR. The sample contains more than 300,000 distinct CDR3 sequences, about 10% of which appear only once. Sequencing was performed on CD4+ T cells sorted from PBMCs, taken 45 days after the yellow fever booster vaccination. Receptor source: a man aged 18-30 years who received the YFV17D yellow fever vaccine. Each CDR3 is given with its conserved first and last residue. A D gene is named only where the DNA matches it firmly. Clone size appears in some rows only: once, few, many, or a class for an expanded clone.

.	TRBV7-2	.	TRBJ2-6	CASSLGAARANVLTF	TGTGCCAGCAGCTTAGGGGCCGCTAGGGCCAACGTCCTGACTTTC
TRBD1	TRBV12-3/TRBV12-4	.	TRBJ1-5	CASRETGQVIRGENQPQHF	TGTGCCAGCAGGGAAACGGGACAGGTAATTCGAGGGGAAAATCAGCCCCAGCATTTT
.	TRBV4-3	many	TRBJ2-5	CASSQEPGPGGTQYF	TGCGCCAGCAGCCAAGAACCGGGACCTGGGGGGACCCAGTACTTC
TRBD1	TRBV5-4	few	TRBJ1-6	CASRIGTGDSPLHF	TGTGCCAGCAGGATCGGGACAGGGGATTCACCCCTCCACTTT
.	TRBV12-3/TRBV12-4	few	TRBJ1-3	CASTLPLPDTIYF	TGTGCCAGCACCCTACCCTTACCGGACACCATATATTTT
.	TRBV6-1	few	TRBJ2-6	CASKAGVGSGANVLTF	TGTGCCAGCAAGGCAGGGGTCGGCTCTGGGGCCAACGTCCTGACTTTC
.	TRBV6-5	few	TRBJ1-5	CASSYGPGGQPQHF	TGTGCCAGCAGTTACGGCCCCGGAGGTCAGCCCCAGCATTTT
TRBD1	TRBV5-1	.	TRBJ2-1	CASSLATGVEQFF	TGCGCCAGCAGCTTGGCGACAGGGGTTGAGCAGTTCTTC
.	TRBV21-1	few	TRBJ2-5	CASSNTSGGPPLGF	TGTGCCAGCAGCAATACTAGCGGGGGACCTCCCCTAGGTTTC
.	TRBV7-2	.	TRBJ2-5	CASSRGSVQRETQYF	TGTGCCAGCAGCCGAGGGTCCGTCCAGAGGGAGACCCAGTACTTC
.	TRBV4-2	.	TRBJ1-1	CASSQDGDTEAFF	TGTGCCAGCAGCCAAGACGGGGACACTGAAGCTTTCTTT
TRBD1	TRBV20-1	few	TRBJ2-5	CSAPTGVTQETQYF	TGCAGTGCTCCCACAGGGGTCACCCAAGAGACCCAGTACTTC
TRBD1	TRBV29-1	.	TRBJ1-2	CSAAEEGGGYGYTF	TGCAGCGCAGCAGAAGAAGGGGGCGGGTATGGCTACACCTTC
.	TRBV6-1	few	TRBJ1-1	CASSEGRITEAFF	TGTGCCAGCAGTGAGGGCAGGATCACTGAAGCTTTCTTT